The TCR beta chain under discussion was sequenced for a study of cytomegalovirus exposure and HLA in healthy donors. PCR was performed using 60 Vbeta and 13 Jbeta primers. This table comes from immunoSEQ multiplex PCR, and its TCRdb copy is limited to in-frame clones, with some not included. The specimen's table records 150,000 to 200,000 clones. The germline CDR1 and CDR2 sequences are KGHSH and LQKENI. The CDR3 totals 13 residues. Trimming left V 3 bases short and J 9 bases short, with 14 bases between. The chain couples TRBV18 to TRBJ1-2, with a tentative D call TRBD1 (5 bases). The TCR sequence derives from a man younger than 45 in good health and CMV-seronegative. The sequenced sample consisted of PBMCs. The CDR3 bases are TGTGCCAGCTCACCCGGGACTATCTGGAGCTACACCTTC. The encoded protein is CASSPGTIWSYTF.